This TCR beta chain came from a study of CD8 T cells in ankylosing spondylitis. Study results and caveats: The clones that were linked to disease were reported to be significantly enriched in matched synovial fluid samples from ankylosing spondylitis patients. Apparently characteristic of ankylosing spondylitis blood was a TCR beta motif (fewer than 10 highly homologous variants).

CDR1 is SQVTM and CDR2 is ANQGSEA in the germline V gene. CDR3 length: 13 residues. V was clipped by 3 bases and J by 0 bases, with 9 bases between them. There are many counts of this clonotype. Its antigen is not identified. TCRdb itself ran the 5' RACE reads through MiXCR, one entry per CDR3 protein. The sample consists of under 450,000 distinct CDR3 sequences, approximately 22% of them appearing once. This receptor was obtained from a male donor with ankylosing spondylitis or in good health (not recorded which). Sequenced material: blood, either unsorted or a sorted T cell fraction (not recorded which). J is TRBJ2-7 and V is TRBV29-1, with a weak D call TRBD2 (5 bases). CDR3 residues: CSVERANSYEQYF. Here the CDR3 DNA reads TGCAGCGTTGAGCGGGCAAACTCCTACGAGCAGTACTTC.